The 21 T cell receptor beta chains below all came from one sample that was sequenced in a study of CD8 T cells in Susac syndrome. The RNA, about 0.45 to 1 ug, was put through reverse transcription using random hexamers. MiXCR, run by TCRdb on the immunoSEQ multiplex PCR reads, gives a single entry per CDR3 protein. The sample yields approximately 83,000 distinct CDR3 sequences, around 94% seen once. The sample comprised CD8+ T cells from PBMCs. These receptor sequences come from a human donor with Susac syndrome.

The chain recombines TRBV19 with TRBJ2-7; possible D gene TRBD2, 7 bases. Germline loops: CDR1 LNHDA, CDR2 SQIVND (reference sequence). This CDR3 has 14 amino acids. With 5 bases removed from V and 5 bases from J, the gap between germline ends came to 16 bases. CDR3: CASSPRGGKDEQYF. In DNA, the CDR3 is TGTGCCAGTAGTCCTCGCGGGGGCAAGGACGAGCAGTACTTC. Together with reference TRBV19 and TRBJ2-7, the CDR3 gives the full variable domain: DGGITQSPKYLFRKEGQNVTLSCEQNLNHDAMYWYRQDPGQGLRLIYYSQIVNDFQKGDIAEGYSVSREKKESFPLTVTSAQKNPTAFYLCASSPRGGKDEQYFGPGTRLTVT.

The chain uses TRBV29-1 and TRBJ2-7, with D unclear. CDR1 and CDR2 from the germline V gene are SQVTM and ANQGSEA. Trimming pared 0 bases from V and 7 bases from J, leaving 16 bases between. The CDR3 has 14 residues. The CDR3 coding sequence is TGCAGCGTTGAAGACAGTTTAGAACCTGGGGAGCAGTACTTC. This encodes CSVEDSLEPGEQYF.

As for this clonotype: An end of the junction differs from the germline gene, which may be a read error. The V call is TRBV19, the J call TRBJ2-1; possibly TRBD1 or TRBD2 for D (5 bases each). Per germline, CDR1 LNHDA and CDR2 SQIVND (reference sequence). The CDR3 runs to 11 residues. The CDR3 spells CASRRQGRLLF. The DNA for the CDR3 is TGTGCCAGTAGACGGCAGGGACGACTCCTCTTC.

The chain is built from TRBV27 and TRBJ2-7; 12 bases are shared with TRBD2. The length of the CDR3 is 15 residues. Unmatched junction bases numbered 4, after V lost 4 bases and J lost 3 bases. Per the germline V gene, CDR1 is MNHEY and CDR2 is SMNVEV (reference sequence). This CDR3 reads CASSSWTSGVYEQYF. CDR3 nucleotides: TGTGCCAGCAGTTCATGGACTAGCGGGGTCTACGAGCAGTACTTC.

The chain links TRBV27 to TRBJ2-3; 8 nucleotides agree with TRBD1. CDR1 MNHEY and CDR2 SMNVEV come from the germline V gene (reference sequence). V lost 6 bases and J lost 2; bases outside the gene matches: 10. The CDR3 is 16 residues long. In DNA form, the CDR3 reads TGTGCCAGCAGGTTGACAGGGGCAGTAATCACAGATACGCAGTATTTT. Translating it yields CASRLTGAVITDTQYF.

This chain uses TRBV3-1 with TRBJ1-1; D might be TRBD1 (5 bases). The V gene's germline CDR1 is LGHDT and CDR2 YNNKEL (reference sequence). Trimming pared 4 bases from V and 2 bases from J, leaving 11 bases between. CDR3 length: 14 amino acids. The CDR3 loop is CASSRPGSNTEAFF. The CDR3 region has the DNA TGTGCCAGCAGCCGCCCAGGGTCCAACACTGAAGCTTTCTTT.

The chain employs TRBV7-3 and TRBJ2-6; D uncertain. V gave up 5 bases and J gave up 1 base, with 9 bases separating them. In germline, CDR1 is SGHTA, CDR2 FQGTGA. The CDR3 contains 15 residues. The CDR3 nucleotides are TGTGCCAGCAGCGGCCCGGGTTCTGGGGCCAACGTCCTGACTTTC. This translates into CASSGPGSGANVLTF.

The chain employs TRBV19 and TRBJ1-5; D unresolved. The germline V gene encodes CDR1 LNHDA and CDR2 SQIVND (reference sequence). V was trimmed by 3 bases and J by 2 bases, leaving 11 bases between them. This CDR3 is 15 amino acids long. The CDR3 loop reads CASSIAGGGNQPQHF. The CDR3, as DNA: TGTGCCAGTAGTATTGCCGGCGGTGGCAATCAGCCCCAGCATTTT.

The genes are TRBV7-9 and TRBJ2-7; no definite D call. Germline CDR1 is SEHNR and CDR2 is FQNEAQ (reference sequence). Trimming left V 3 bases short and J 7 bases short, with 13 bases between. There are 13 residues in the CDR3. The CDR3 protein is CASSFQRSSEQYF. CDR3 sequence (DNA): TGTGCCAGCAGCTTCCAAAGGAGTTCGGAGCAGTACTTC.

The gene calls are TRBV4-2 and TRBJ1-2; the D gene is possibly TRBD1 (5 bases). Between the trimmed V and J ends, which lost 0 bases and 6 bases, there was a span of 17 bases. Germline V gives CDR1 LGHNA, CDR2 YNFKEQ. The CDR3 is 16 amino acids. The CDR3 nucleotides are TGTGCCAGCAGCCAAGAAGGTGTCAGGGATCGCGATGGCTACACCTTC. Translating it yields CASSQEGVRDRDGYTF.

By frequency in the sample, this clonotype is medium-sized. The chain links TRBV13 to TRBJ2-1, with D uncertain. CDR1 and CDR2 (germline): PRHDT, FYEKMQ (reference sequence). V was trimmed by 5 bases and J by 7 bases, leaving 15 bases between them. The CDR3 consists of 14 residues. DNA for the CDR3: TGTGCCAGCAGCCCTCTGCCTAGGCGGAATGAGCAGTTCTTC. This gives the protein CASSPLPRRNEQFF.

CDR3 sequence (DNA): TGTGCCAGTACCACAACCGGGACAGGGGCCACTAATGAAAAACTGTTTTTT. It specifies CASTTTGTGATNEKLFF. The V and J genes are TRBV19 and TRBJ1-4; 10 nucleotides line up with TRBD1. The CDR3 extends over 17 amino acids. CDR1 is LNHDA and CDR2 is SQIVND in the germline V gene (reference sequence). Trimming took 7 bases from V and 2 from J; bases not matched to a gene: 10.

J is TRBJ1-2 and V is TRBV10-3; 10 bases line up with TRBD1. The ends lost 9 bases at V and 6 bases at J; junction bases unmatched: 4. Germline assignment: CDR1 ENHRY and CDR2 SYGVKD. This CDR3 comprises 12 residues. The CDR3 reads CAIRQGADGYTF. CDR3 DNA: TGTGCCATACGACAGGGGGCTGATGGCTACACCTTC.

The chain employs TRBV7-8 and TRBJ1-2, with D perhaps TRBD1 (5 bases). V lost 2 bases and J 2 bases, leaving 15 bases between the germline ends. The length of the CDR3 is 16 residues. Germline CDR1 SGHVS, CDR2 FQNEAQ. The CDR3 coding sequence is TGTGCCAGCAGCTTAATGGGGCAGGGCGGGAACTATGGCTACACCTTC. It codes for CASSLMGQGGNYGYTF. Variable domain in full (rest from reference TRBV7-8 and TRBJ1-2): GAGVSQSPRYKVAKRGQDVALRCDPISGHVSLFWYQQALGQGPEFLTYFQNEAQLDKSGLPSDRFFAERPEGSVSTLKIQRTQQEDSAVYLCASSLMGQGGNYGYTFGSGTRLTVV.

The genes are TRBV24-1 and TRBJ1-5, with a weak D call TRBD1 (5 bases). The CDR3 is made up of 13 amino acids. Trimming shortened V by 6 bases and J by 4 bases, and 9 bases separated the two germline ends. Germline assignment: CDR1 KGHDR and CDR2 SFDVKD. The CDR3: CATSRGWNQPQHF. CDR3 nucleotides: TGTGCCACCAGTCGGGGGTGGAATCAGCCCCAGCATTTT.

This clonotype was observed a single time. CDR3 sequence reads: CASSDFGGGAFF. The CDR3 nucleotides read TGTGCCAGCAGTGATTTCGGGGGGGGAGCTTTCTTT. The V call is TRBV2, the J call TRBJ1-1; TRBD1 might be the D (5 bases). Germline V gene sequence: CDR1 SNHLY, CDR2 FYNNEI. V was pared by 3 bases and J by 10 bases, with 12 bases between. The CDR3 runs to 12 residues.

A single count supports this clonotype. V is TRBV30 and J is TRBJ2-3; D uncertain. V was clipped by 3 bases and J by 0 bases, with 10 bases between them. Germline CDR1 and CDR2: GTSNPN and SVGIG (reference sequence). This CDR3 has 14 amino acids. The CDR3 spells CAWSSTSSTDTQYF. In DNA, the CDR3 is TGTGCCTGGAGCAGTACCTCAAGCACAGATACGCAGTATTTT.

This clonotype was detected once. This chain connects TRBV7-9 to TRBJ2-6; a possible D gene is TRBD2 (5 bases). This CDR3 has 19 amino acids. Germline V gives CDR1 SEHNR, CDR2 FQNEAQ (reference sequence). Between the trimmed V and J ends, which lost 3 bases and 4 bases, there was a span of 22 bases. The DNA of the CDR3 is TGTGCCAGCAGCTTCGGGTTCGGGAACCCTCCCATGGGGGCCAACGTCCTGACTTTC. Protein: CASSFGFGNPPMGANVLTF.

The genes are TRBV7-9 and TRBJ2-1, with 9 nucleotides matching TRBD2. The trim removed 4 bases at V and 10 bases at J, leaving 8 bases unmatched. CDR1 is SEHNR and CDR2 is FQNEAQ in the germline V gene (reference sequence). This CDR3 is 14 amino acids long. The CDR3 sequence is CASSSIPGTSEQFF. The CDR3 DNA reads as TGTGCCAGCAGCTCCATTCCCGGGACTAGCGAGCAGTTCTTC.

The chain links TRBV12-5 to TRBJ2-7, with D unclear. This CDR3 spans 13 amino acids. The germline gives CDR1 LGHNT, CDR2 FRNRAP. The V end was cut by 4 bases, the J end by 5 bases, with 12 bases between. CDR3 region: CASGSPPGDEQYF. DNA for the CDR3: TGTGCTAGTGGTTCCCCCCCCGGCGACGAGCAGTACTTC.

This clonotype came up once. The chain carries TRBV7-2 and TRBJ1-5; no firm D call. This CDR3 spans 16 amino acids. V lost 1 base to trimming and J lost 1 base, with 11 bases between them. Germline V lookup: CDR1 SGHTA, CDR2 FQGNSA. In DNA, the CDR3 is TGTGCCAGCAGCTTAGTGGCGCTTGGGAGCAATCAGCCCCAGCATTTT. Translated, it gives CASSLVALGSNQPQHF. Supplemented by reference TRBV7-2 and TRBJ1-5, the full variable domain reads GAGVSQSPSNKVTEKGKDVELRCDPISGHTALYWYRQSLGQGLEFLIYFQGNSAPDKSGLPSDRFSAERTGGSVSTLTIQRTQQEDSAVYLCASSLVALGSNQPQHFGDGTRLSIL.